This T cell receptor beta chain was profiled in a study of long-term antiretroviral therapy in people with HIV (dated by TCRdb to between 2021 and 2023). In the study overall: The earliest samples were collected about a decade before the 2015 WHO recommendation for immediate ART, when ART was typically delayed until CD4 counts fell. Whether ART initiation and durable HIV suppression were associated with changes in peripheral blood TRB repertoire composition and diversity was tested in a retrospective serial study. From 25 to 30 adults with confirmed HIV infection, the cohort provided 192 cryopreserved PBMC samples, gathered serially across a mean of about six years (range 1-12). Of the 30 participants with HIV, 10 to 11 were female. No cross-contamination during QIAcube processing was shown when test extractions of a monoclonal T-cell line were performed alongside 33 polyclonal samples.

A note on this clone: The antigen it binds to is not known. Per-base qualities were not stored, and no clone one base away is much larger.

To be included, a participant needed at least one PBMC sample from before ART initiation plus at least two post-ART samples. All participants with HIV were treated in the United States of America. Before DNA extraction, cryopreserved samples containing 1-10 million PBMC were thawed and washed. At the time of the earliest PBMC sample, participants with HIV were aged between about 20 and 55 years. Each participant contributed PBMC samples from 1-4 timepoints before ART initiation and 2-8 timepoints after ART initiation, with a median of 7 samples. For every participant, serial HIV viral load, CD4+ T-cell count, ART history and demographic data were obtained. Using a Qiagen kit on a QIAcube, genomic DNA was extracted from unsorted PBMC, with samples processed in batches of 12. The full study reports these points: Compared with controls, HIV repertoires had narrower CDR3 length ranges, and the network structure pointed to an antigen-experienced repertoire that shifted only slightly toward naive after ART. The samples span the years 2004 to 2017, and the ART regimens used may be less effective than current regimens. Expanded TRB clones identified before ART initiation dominated the repertoire at all time points, although this dominance fluctuated and declined in many PLHIV after ART. Inferences about post-ART repertoire changes were limited because no data were available on ART adherence, viral resistance or therapy changes. Limited PBMC availability meant only the TCR beta chain was sequenced, without alpha chain pairing. A significant increase in TRB diversity was found to be associated with ART initiation, although TRB diversity was observed to remain significantly below that of transplant donor controls even after long-term ART. Because cell numbers in pre-ART samples were limited, unsorted PBMC were profiled instead of sorted CD4+ and CD8+ T cells.

Sequencing of the TRB variable region was done with the immunoSEQ hsTCRB v3.0 assay at survey level resolution. The target sequencing depth for TRB was roughly 40,000-50,000 T-cell genomes per sample. Pooled TRB libraries were sequenced on an Illumina MiSeq with a v3 150-cycle kit. The authors' pipeline ran thus. Analysis of repertoires was carried out in R inside a reproducible Nextflow workflow spanning QC, data transformation and analysis. Custom analyses were implemented in LymphoSeq2, an R package for AIRR-Seq data exploration. Several samples that produced fewer than 5000 total TRB sequences were removed, so under 200 HIV repertoires were analyzed. Of the roughly 180 retained HIV repertoires, about 60 were collected before and 129 after ART initiation. Each repertoire was downsampled to 5000 TRB nucleotide sequences, and summary statistics were averaged across 100 downsampling iterations. Only TRB sequences with CDR3 regions of at least seven amino acids were retained for analysis. Two measures captured diversity: a Shannon entropy-derived clonality score and the Gini coefficient. In repertoire networks, the top 5000 CDR3 amino acid sequences were linked whenever an edit distance of one separated two sequences. For TRB CDR3 amino acid sequences, antigen specificity groups and MHC restriction were predicted with GLIPH2. CDR3 amino acid sequences were matched against VDJdb and McPAS-TCR to flag known CMV, EBV, HIV or tissue antigen associations. Pre-ART, post-ART and control groups were compared with Wilcoxon signed-rank tests and Holm-Bonferroni correction. TCRdb retrieved this table from immuneACCESS and kept in-frame rearrangements only. Not all clones are present; in checked studies, unresolved V genes account for under half, and no reason is known for the remainder. D and trimming come from the DNA, and the V and J calls and clone size come from that table. The sample records around 7,800 clones, around three quarters of which are singletons. In total, the top ten clones hold roughly 15% of the sample.

This specimen was unsorted PBMCs, taken around 11 months before starting antiretroviral therapy. The clonotype was recovered from a man aged 35-49 years with HIV.

The CDR3 has the sequence CASIGVSYEQYF. The nucleotides read TGTGCCAGCATTGGGGTCTCCTACGAGCAGTACTTC. The sequence links TRBV2 to TRBJ2-7; the D gene assignment is ambiguous. V loses 7 bases of germline sequence and J loses 0 bases, and the interval between the two ends is 7 bases. Spanning cysteine to phenylalanine, the CDR3 consists of 12 amino acids. Only CDR3 DNA is held: 36 bases, read in frame from base 1. According to the germline V gene, CDR1 reads SNHLY and CDR2 reads FYNNEI.